The 4 T cell receptor beta chains listed next were all sequenced from one sample in a study of monozygotic twins with inflammatory bowel disease. TCRdb reprocessed the 5' RACE reads and reports one entry per CDR3 protein, with no DNA. Recorded here are more than 100,000 distinct CDR3 sequences; the top ten clones represent 1.9%. Sequencing was done on a sample of blood. The receptors stem from a human donor with ulcerative colitis or Crohn's disease, or a healthy co-twin of an affected twin (not recorded which).

The chain is built from TRBV7-3 and TRBJ1-6; TCRdb's D gene call, TRBD1, goes unchecked for lack of DNA. CDR1 and CDR2 from the germline V gene are SGHTA and FQGTGA. This CDR3 is 14 amino acids long. The CDR3 sequence: CASSFRQDNSPLHF.

The V and J genes are TRBV12-3 or TRBV12-4 and TRBJ2-7; TCRdb names TRBD2, which stays unverified in the absence of DNA. This CDR3 has 15 residues. This chain's CDR3 is CVSSFGGGSVLEQYF.

V usage is TRBV7-8 and J usage is TRBJ2-5; TCRdb picks TRBD1, but there is no DNA to check that call. CDR1 and CDR2 from the germline V gene are SGHVS and FQNEAQ. There are 14 residues in the CDR3. The CDR3 here is CASSLAISRGTQYF.

The rearrangement links TRBV5-1 to TRBJ2-2; the TCRdb call, TRBD1, lacks DNA for checking. CDR1 is SGHRS, CDR2 YFSETQ, per germline. This CDR3 has 15 residues. CDR3 region: CASSYPGQGSGELFF.